This T cell receptor beta chain was observed in a study of blood T cell repertoires in COVID-19. Produced via immunoSEQ multiplex PCR; TCRdb's table is partial and in-frame only. The sample consists of approximately 300,000 clones, around 82% of them appearing once. This CDR3 has 15 amino acids. Germline V gene lookup returns CDR1 SQVTM and CDR2 ANQGSEA. Trimming took off 6 bases at V and 2 bases at J, with 19 bases between the two ends. The genes are TRBV29-1 and TRBJ1-2, with D possibly matching TRBD1 (6 bases). The TCR was taken from a woman aged 45-65 years with acute or convalescent COVID-19. Sequencing was performed on peripheral blood. The CDR3 is CSVLSPSTGNYGYTF. Here the CDR3 DNA reads TGCAGCGTCCTATCCCCGTCGACAGGCAACTATGGCTACACCTTC.